Listed here are 16 T cell receptor beta chains from one sample, sequenced in a study of blood T cells in healthy people across ages (dated by TCRdb to the mid-2010s). Library generation was performed with 5' RACE. The sample was run on an Illumina HiSeq 2500. A second PCR of roughly 6 to 11 cycles was performed with a sample-barcoded 5' primer and a J-beta primer mix. TCRdb's own reprocessing of the public reads used fastp at Q25 and MiXCR and kept productive beta chains. Rows with one shared CDR3 protein collapse into an entry with the most common genes and DNA. The sample data list 890,000 or so distinct CDR3 sequences, and around 68% of these were observed just once. About 30% of the sample rests with the top ten. Sequenced: blood. The receptors come from a man younger than 40 in good health.

The chain has TRBV2 and TRBJ2-7; 13 nucleotides match TRBD2. This CDR3 contains 15 residues. CDR1 is SNHLY and CDR2 is FYNNEI in the germline V gene. Germline trimming cut 6 bases from V and 2 bases from J; bases unmatched to any gene: 4. The CDR3 protein is CASRETSGGAYEQYF. In DNA form, the CDR3 reads TGTGCCAGCAGAGAAACTAGCGGGGGGGCCTACGAGCAGTACTTC.

This chain joins TRBV11-2 and TRBJ2-7, with D uncertain. This CDR3 comprises 13 residues. CDR1 is SGHAT and CDR2 is FQNNGV in the germline V gene. The germline V and J ends were trimmed by 4 bases and 7 bases, with 14 bases remaining between them. As DNA, the CDR3 is TGTGCCAGCAGCTCCAACAGCGTGGGGGAGCAGTACTTC. As protein: CASSSNSVGEQYF.

The rearrangement joins TRBV7-9 to TRBJ1-2, with no clear D. Germline CDR1 and CDR2: SEHNR and FQNEAQ (reference sequence). The CDR3 has 14 amino acids. V lost 0 bases, J lost 3 bases, and 8 bases lay in between. The CDR3 DNA reads TGTGCCAGCAGCTTAGCGTCGGAATACTATGGCTACACCTTC. Encoded protein: CASSLASEYYGYTF.

The chain joins TRBV20-1 to TRBJ2-7; no clear D. The CDR3 has 12 amino acids. Germline CDR1 and CDR2: DFQATT and SNEGSKA (reference sequence). V was shortened by 4 bases and J by 3 bases, with 10 bases between the two germline ends. CDR3 residues: CSANIGYYEQYF. Written as DNA, the CDR3 is TGCAGTGCTAACATAGGGTACTACGAGCAGTACTTC.

This clonotype was seen once. This rearrangement joins TRBV20-1 to TRBJ2-3; D unresolved. The ends were cut back, 5 bases at V and 6 bases at J, with 12 bases in the middle. This CDR3 has 12 residues. The V gene's germline CDR1 is DFQATT and CDR2 SNEGSKA (reference sequence). The CDR3 protein is CSADTVGDTQYF. For the CDR3, the DNA is TGCAGTGCTGACACTGTTGGGGATACGCAGTATTTT.

This rearrangement joins TRBV24-1 to TRBJ2-7; 8 bases line up with TRBD1. In germline, CDR1 is KGHDR, CDR2 SFDVKD. Losses at the gene ends were 3 bases for V and 3 bases for J; bases not matched to a gene: 6. The CDR3 is 15 residues long. CDR3 sequence (DNA): TGTGCCACCAGTGATAGTCTCGACAGGGGCTACGAGCAGTACTTC. Amino acids: CATSDSLDRGYEQYF.

The genes are TRBV9 and TRBJ2-5; D possibly uses TRBD1 or TRBD2 (5 bases each). Germline assignment: CDR1 SGDLS and CDR2 YYNGEE. The CDR3 extends over 15 amino acids. V dropped 4 bases and J dropped 5 bases, with 18 bases sitting between them. CDR3: CASSPPGTTVETQYF. The CDR3 DNA is TGTGCCAGCAGCCCTCCCGGGACGACAGTGGAGACCCAGTACTTC.

This rearrangement joins TRBV20-1 to TRBJ2-1; D might be TRBD1 (7 bases). Germline loops: CDR1 DFQATT, CDR2 SNEGSKA (reference sequence). With 6 bases removed from V and 9 bases from J, the gap between germline ends came to 15 bases. This CDR3 region has 12 residues. The CDR3 DNA reads TGCAGTGCAAGGTGGGGGGACAGTGAGCAGTTCTTC. Its translation: CSARWGDSEQFF.

The gene calls are TRBV27 and TRBJ2-7; tentatively, D is TRBD1 or TRBD2 (6 bases each). Trimming took 0 bases from V and 2 from J, leaving 11 bases between them. CDR1 is MNHEY, CDR2 SMNVEV, per germline (reference sequence). The CDR3 is 15 amino acids. As DNA, the CDR3 is TGTGCCAGCAGTTTATCAGGGGGGAAGGCCTACGAGCAGTACTTC. As protein: CASSLSGGKAYEQYF.

The V gene is TRBV4-3, the J gene TRBJ1-2; the D gene is possibly TRBD1 (6 bases). The CDR3 totals 17 residues. From germline, CDR1 is LGHNA and CDR2 YSLEER. Between the trimmed V and J ends, which lost 0 bases and 8 bases, there was a span of 22 bases. CDR3 amino acids: CASSQDGGGGMVYGYTF. The CDR3 region has the DNA TGCGCCAGCAGCCAAGACGGTGGAGGGGGAATGGTATACGGCTACACCTTC.

The gene calls are TRBV2 and TRBJ2-1; D unclear. The ends were cut back, 8 bases at V and 6 bases at J, with 5 bases in the middle. Germline CDR1 is SNHLY and CDR2 is FYNNEI. There are 10 residues in the CDR3. The CDR3 region has the DNA TGTGCCAGCGCCGGCAATGAGCAGTTCTTC. Residues: CASAGNEQFF.

This clonotype was counted between two and nine times. The genes are TRBV7-9 and TRBJ2-7; D unclear. V lost 3 bases and J lost 6, with 12 bases in between. This CDR3 is 13 amino acids long. In germline, CDR1 is SEHNR, CDR2 FQNEAQ (reference sequence). The CDR3 region has the DNA TGTGCCAGCAGCTTGAGTGAGCGTGCCGAGCAGTACTTC. This codes for CASSLSERAEQYF.

The rearrangement joins TRBV29-1 to TRBJ2-4; 9 bases align to TRBD1. The end of the DNA aligns better with TRBJ2-7, so the J call may be wrong. CDR1 and CDR2 from the germline V gene are SQVTM and ANQGSEA. This CDR3 comprises 15 residues. The CDR3 sequence: CSVGNTGGTFDEQYF. In DNA, the CDR3 is TGCAGCGTCGGGAATACAGGGGGCACGTTCGACGAGCAGTACTTC.

The gene calls are TRBV3-1 and TRBJ2-6, with unresolved D. Germline-derived CDR1 and CDR2 are LGHDT and YNNKEL (reference sequence). V was trimmed by 1 base and J by 9 bases, leaving 16 bases between them. This CDR3 is built from 16 residues. The CDR3 bases are TGTGCCAGCAGCCAAGTTTTTGGCCGTGTGGTCAACGTCCTGACTTTC. It is translated as CASSQVFGRVVNVLTF.

The chain uses TRBV3-1 and TRBJ2-2, with 9 bases matching TRBD2. Germline V gene lookup returns CDR1 LGHDT and CDR2 YNNKEL (reference sequence). The CDR3 spans 17 residues. V shed 1 base, J shed 4 bases, and the junction held 7 bases outside the gene matches. CDR3 DNA: TGTGCCAGCAGCCAAGTCCTAGCGGGGCACGCCACCGGGGAGCTGTTTTTT. Translating gives CASSQVLAGHATGELFF.

V and J are TRBV5-6 and TRBJ1-2, with 7 nucleotides matching TRBD1. Losses at the gene ends were 3 bases for V and 5 bases for J; bases not matched to a gene: 13. The germline V gene has CDR1 SGHDT and CDR2 YYEEEE. This CDR3 is 16 amino acids long. This chain's CDR3 is CASSSSTGYGAYGYTF. CDR3 sequence (DNA): TGTGCCAGCAGCTCTTCGACAGGGTACGGGGCGTATGGCTACACCTTC.